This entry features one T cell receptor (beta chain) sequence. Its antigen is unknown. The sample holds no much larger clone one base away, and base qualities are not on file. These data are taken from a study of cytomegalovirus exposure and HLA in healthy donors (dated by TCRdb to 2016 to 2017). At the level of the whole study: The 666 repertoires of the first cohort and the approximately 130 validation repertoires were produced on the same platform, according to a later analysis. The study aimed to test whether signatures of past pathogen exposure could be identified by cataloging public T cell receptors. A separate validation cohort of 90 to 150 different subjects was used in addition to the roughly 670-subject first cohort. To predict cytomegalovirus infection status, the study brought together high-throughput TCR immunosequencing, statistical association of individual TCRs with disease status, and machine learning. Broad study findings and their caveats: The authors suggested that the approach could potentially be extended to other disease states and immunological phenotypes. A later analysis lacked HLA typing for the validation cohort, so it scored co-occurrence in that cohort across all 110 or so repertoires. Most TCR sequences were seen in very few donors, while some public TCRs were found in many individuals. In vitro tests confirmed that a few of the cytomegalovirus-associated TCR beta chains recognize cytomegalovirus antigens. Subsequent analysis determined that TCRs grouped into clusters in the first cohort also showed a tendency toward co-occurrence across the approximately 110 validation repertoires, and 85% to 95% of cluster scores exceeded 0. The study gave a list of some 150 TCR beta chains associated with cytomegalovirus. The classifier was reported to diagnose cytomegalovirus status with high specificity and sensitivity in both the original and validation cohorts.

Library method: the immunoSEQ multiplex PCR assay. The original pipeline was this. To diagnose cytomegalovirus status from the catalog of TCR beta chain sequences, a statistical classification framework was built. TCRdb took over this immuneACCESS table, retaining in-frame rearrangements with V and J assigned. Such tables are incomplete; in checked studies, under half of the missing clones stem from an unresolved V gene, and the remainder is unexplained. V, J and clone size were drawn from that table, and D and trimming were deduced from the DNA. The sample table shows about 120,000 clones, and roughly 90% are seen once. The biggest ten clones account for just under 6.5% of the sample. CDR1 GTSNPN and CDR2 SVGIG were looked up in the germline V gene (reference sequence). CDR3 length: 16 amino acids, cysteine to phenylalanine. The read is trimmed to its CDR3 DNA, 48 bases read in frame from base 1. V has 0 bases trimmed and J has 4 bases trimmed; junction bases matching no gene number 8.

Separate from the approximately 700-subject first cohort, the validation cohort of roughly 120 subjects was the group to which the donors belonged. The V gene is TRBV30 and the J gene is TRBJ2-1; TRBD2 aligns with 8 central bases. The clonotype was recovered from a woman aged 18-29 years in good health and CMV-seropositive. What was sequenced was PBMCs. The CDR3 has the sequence CAWSVTGGTPYNEQFF. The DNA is TGTGCCTGGAGTGTAACGGGGGGGACCCCTTACAATGAGCAGTTCTTC.